This T cell receptor (beta chain) came from a study of naive and memory T cell subsets. Study-level results: In naive cells, over 95% of TCR sequences were seen only once.

An equimolar mix of two oligonucleotides served as the beta constant-region primer for TRBC1 and TRBC2. The cDNA 3' end received a ligated single-stranded oligonucleotide carrying the SP2 primer and a 12-nucleotide UMI. TCRdb analysed the UMI-ligation and nested PCR reads with MiXCR anew, one entry per CDR3 protein. This table has 23,000 or so distinct CDR3 sequences, 11% appearing once. Germline assignment: CDR1 SEHNR and CDR2 FQNEAQ (reference sequence). J lost 4 bases, V lost 4 bases, and 11 bases had no gene match. The CDR3 consists of 19 residues. This clonotype has more than one count but fewer than ten. Its antigen is currently unknown.

This clonotype was obtained from a human donor in good health. The specimen sequenced was central memory CD8+ T cells from blood. The chain couples TRBV7-9 to TRBJ2-1; TRBD2 agrees at 15 bases. This CDR3 reads CASSSGLAGGPGLYNEQFF. In DNA, the CDR3 is TGTGCCAGCAGCTCCGGACTAGCGGGAGGGCCGGGGCTGTACAATGAGCAGTTCTTC.